Listed below are T cell receptor beta chains from one sample, sequenced in a study of blood T cell repertoires in COVID-19. Sequencing used immunoSEQ multiplex PCR; TCRdb keeps in-frame clones, though not all of them. The repertoire holds about 440,000 clones, with 88% as singletons. Sequencing was done on a sample of peripheral blood. The receptors were gathered from a woman between 50 and 59 years old with COVID-19, enrolled during active disease. CDR3s include the opening cysteine and the closing phenylalanine or tryptophan. The D gene is left open where the match is weak. Not all rows give a size; the values are once, few, many and, for expanded clones, a class.

once,TRBV6-5,TRBJ2-4,TRBD2,CASNGRDQYF,TGTGCCAGCAACGGGAGGGATCAGTACTTC
.,TRBV13,TRBJ2-7,TRBD1,CASSPGTGSDEQYF,TGTGCCAGCAGCCCGGGGACAGGGAGCGACGAGCAGTACTTC
once,TRBV20-1,TRBJ2-7,.,CSASLEGVFDEQYF,TGCAGTGCCAGTCTCGAAGGGGTTTTTGACGAGCAGTACTTC
.,TRBV5-1,TRBJ2-3,.,CASSLGSGADTQYF,TGCGCCAGCAGCCTTGGATCGGGGGCAGATACGCAGTATTTT
few,TRBV4-1,TRBJ1-4,.,CASSQEEADGEKLFF,TGCGCCAGCAGCCAAGAAGAGGCCGACGGCGAAAAACTGTTTTTT
few,TRBV19,TRBJ1-5,.,CASSIKGGNQPQHF,TGTGCCAGTAGTATAAAAGGGGGCAATCAGCCCCAGCATTTT
.,TRBV7-8,TRBJ1-2,.,CASSLGQDADGYTF,TGTGCCAGCAGCTTAGGACAGGACGCCGACGGCTACACCTTC
.,TRBV19,TRBJ1-2,TRBD1,CASSWTGSGYTF,TGTGCCAGTAGCTGGACAGGATCTGGCTACACCTTC
.,TRBV27,TRBJ2-1,.,CASTRARASYNEQFF,TGTGCCAGCACGCGCGCGAGGGCCTCCTACAATGAGCAGTTCTTC
.,TRBV3-1/TRBV3-2,TRBJ2-3,.,CASSQDPRDTQYF,TGTGCCAGCAGCCAAGATCCGCGAGATACGCAGTATTTT
.,TRBV5-8,TRBJ1-2,.,CASSTKDRALGGYTF,TGTGCCAGCAGCACCAAAGACAGAGCTTTGGGGGGCTACACCTTC
.,TRBV11-2,TRBJ1-5,.,CASSQSRGQPQHF,TGTGCCAGCAGCCAGAGCAGGGGTCAGCCCCAGCATTTT
.,TRBV5-1,TRBJ2-3,.,CASSLGKTPSGDTQYF,TGCGCCAGCAGCTTGGGGAAGACTCCGAGTGGAGATACGCAGTATTTT
.,TRBV4-2,TRBJ1-6,TRBD1,CASSQDRTGNRGDNSPLHF,TGTGCCAGCAGCCAAGACCGCACCGGGAACAGGGGAGATAATTCACCCCTCCACTTT
once,TRBV10-3,TRBJ2-1,TRBD1,CATRGAGQGLGVNEQFF,TGTGCCACCAGAGGGGCGGGACAGGGTTTAGGGGTCAATGAGCAGTTCTTC
.,TRBV6-6,TRBJ1-4,.,CASSYGQANEKLFF,TGTGCCAGCAGTTATGGCCAGGCTAATGAAAAACTGTTTTTT
.,TRBV30,TRBJ2-1,.,CASHRGDNEQFF,TGTGCCTCCCACCGGGGTGACAATGAGCAGTTCTTC
.,TRBV30,TRBJ2-5,.,CAWSREAAMTQYF,TGTGCCTGGAGTCGCGAGGCTGCAATGACCCAGTACTTC
.,TRBV7-3,TRBJ1-1,.,CASSFSGHTNTEAFF,TGTGCCAGCAGCTTCTCGGGACATACGAACACTGAAGCTTTCTTT
.,TRBV2,TRBJ1-1,.,CASSEAADSGGTEAFF,TGTGCCAGCAGTGAAGCGGCCGACAGTGGGGGGACTGAAGCTTTCTTT
.,TRBV23-1,TRBJ2-1,TRBD1,CARDRGRNEQFF,TGCGCCAGAGACAGGGGTAGGAATGAGCAGTTCTTC
.,TRBV3-1/TRBV3-2,TRBJ2-1,TRBD1,CASTLQGDNEQFF,TGTGCCAGCACCCTACAGGGGGACAATGAGCAGTTCTTC
.,TRBV7-9,TRBJ1-5,.,CASSLGADGQPQHF,TGTGCCAGCAGCTTGGGGGCTGATGGTCAGCCCCAGCATTTT
.,TRBV10-3,TRBJ2-1,TRBD2,CAISESRGIAGAPNEQFF,TGTGCCATCAGTGAGTCGAGGGGAATAGCGGGGGCTCCTAATGAGCAGTTCTTC
.,TRBV19,TRBJ2-1,TRBD2,CASSIGLAGVNEQFF,TGTGCCAGTAGTATTGGTCTAGCGGGGGTTAATGAGCAGTTCTTC
.,TRBV19,TRBJ1-5,.,CASSIVRVIYSNQPQHF,TGTGCCAGTAGTATCGTCCGAGTGATCTATAGCAATCAGCCCCAGCATTTT
.,TRBV7-9,TRBJ2-7,TRBD1,CASSSRTGTLEQYF,TGTGCCAGCAGCTCGAGGACAGGGACCCTCGAGCAGTACTTC
.,TRBV21-1,TRBJ2-7,.,CASSNVAGGLNAEQYF,TGTGCCAGCAGCAATGTAGCGGGGGGGCTAAATGCCGAGCAGTACTTC
.,TRBV7-9,TRBJ1-2,TRBD1,CASSLLPGTGVWGYTF,TGTGCCAGCAGCCTTCTACCCGGGACAGGGGTCTGGGGCTACACCTTC
.,TRBV11-1,TRBJ2-7,.,CASSFDSTYEQYF,TGTGCCAGCAGCTTCGACAGTACCTACGAGCAGTACTTC
.,TRBV6-2/TRBV6-3,TRBJ1-5,.,CASSYSITMNQPQHF,TGTGCCAGCAGTTACTCGATCACTATGAATCAGCCCCAGCATTTT
.,TRBV30,TRBJ1-1,.,CAWAGNTEAFF,TGTGCCTGGGCGGGGAACACTGAAGCTTTCTTT
.,TRBV3-1/TRBV3-2,TRBJ2-5,.,CASSQEGLRGETQYF,TGTGCCAGCAGCCAAGAGGGCTTGAGGGGGGAGACCCAGTACTTC
.,TRBV7-2,TRBJ2-1,.,CASSLDRDNEQFF,TGTGCCAGCAGCTTAGACCGAGACAATGAGCAGTTCTTC
.,TRBV19,TRBJ2-7,.,CASAQGRSSYEQYF,TGTGCCAGTGCCCAGGGCCGAAGCTCCTACGAGCAGTACTTC
.,TRBV11-2,TRBJ1-4,TRBD1,CASSQGAAGGEKLFF,TGTGCCAGCAGCCAGGGGGCGGCCGGGGGAGAAAAACTGTTTTTT
.,TRBV5-1,TRBJ1-4,TRBD1,CASSPDRGNEKLFF,TGCGCCAGCAGCCCCGACAGGGGTAATGAAAAACTGTTTTTT
.,TRBV5-1,TRBJ1-3,.,CASSLRGSGNTIYF,TGCGCCAGCAGCTTGAGGGGGTCTGGAAACACCATATATTTT
.,TRBV7-2,TRBJ1-1,.,CASSQPRGRITEAFF,TGTGCCAGCAGCCAACCCAGAGGGCGGATCACTGAAGCTTTCTTT
.,TRBV9,TRBJ2-2,.,CASSVRGAPDTGELFF,TGTGCCAGCAGCGTACGGGGGGCTCCGGACACCGGGGAGCTGTTTTTT
.,TRBV5-1,TRBJ2-3,.,CASSAQTSRNTDTQYF,TGCGCCAGCAGCGCCCAAACTAGCAGGAACACAGATACGCAGTATTTT
.,TRBV6-5,TRBJ2-7,.,CASRFSGDPSYEQYF,TGTGCCAGCAGGTTCTCGGGAGACCCCTCCTACGAGCAGTACTTC
.,TRBV5-1,TRBJ1-1,.,CASSFAGARVAEAFF,TGCGCCAGCAGCTTCGCGGGGGCGCGGGTCGCTGAAGCTTTCTTT
.,TRBV6-5,TRBJ1-5,.,CASSPRSNQPQHF,TGTGCCAGCAGCCCCAGGAGCAATCAGCCCCAGCATTTT
few,TRBV9,TRBJ2-7,TRBD2,CASSVGGEGYEQYF,TGTGCCAGCAGCGTAGGTGGGGAGGGCTACGAGCAGTACTTC
.,TRBV7-8,TRBJ1-2,.,CASSLGSGGYTF,TGTGCCAGCAGCTTAGGGTCAGGGGGCTACACCTTC
.,TRBV7-2,TRBJ1-1,TRBD1,CASGTDMNTEAFF,TGTGCCAGCGGGACAGATATGAACACTGAAGCTTTCTTT